One T cell receptor (beta chain) is described in this entry. The sample originates from a study of T-cell reconstitution after alpha-beta-depleted transplantation in children. CDR1 LGHNA and CDR2 YNFKEQ come from the germline V gene. The CDR3 is made up of 15 amino acids. The germline V and J ends were trimmed by 3 bases and 5 bases, with 14 bases remaining between them. It was with unique molecular identifiers that the TCRbeta library was prepared. TCRdb itself ran the PCR reads through MiXCR, one entry per CDR3 protein. The sample records some 200,000 distinct CDR3 sequences, approximately 8.4% being singletons.

This receptor was identified in a male patient between 2 and 15 years old who had a stem cell transplant for acute myeloid leukemia, so the T cells may come from the graft donor. V and J are TRBV4-2 and TRBJ2-1; D possibly corresponds to TRBD2 (5 bases). The sequencing here drew on PBMCs, mostly from graft donor cells, taken 360 days after TCRalphabeta/CD19-depleted stem cell transplant. As DNA, the CDR3 is TGTGCCAGCAGCCAGAGTGCAGGAGGTAACAATGAGCAGTTCTTC. This gives the protein CASSQSAGGNNEQFF.